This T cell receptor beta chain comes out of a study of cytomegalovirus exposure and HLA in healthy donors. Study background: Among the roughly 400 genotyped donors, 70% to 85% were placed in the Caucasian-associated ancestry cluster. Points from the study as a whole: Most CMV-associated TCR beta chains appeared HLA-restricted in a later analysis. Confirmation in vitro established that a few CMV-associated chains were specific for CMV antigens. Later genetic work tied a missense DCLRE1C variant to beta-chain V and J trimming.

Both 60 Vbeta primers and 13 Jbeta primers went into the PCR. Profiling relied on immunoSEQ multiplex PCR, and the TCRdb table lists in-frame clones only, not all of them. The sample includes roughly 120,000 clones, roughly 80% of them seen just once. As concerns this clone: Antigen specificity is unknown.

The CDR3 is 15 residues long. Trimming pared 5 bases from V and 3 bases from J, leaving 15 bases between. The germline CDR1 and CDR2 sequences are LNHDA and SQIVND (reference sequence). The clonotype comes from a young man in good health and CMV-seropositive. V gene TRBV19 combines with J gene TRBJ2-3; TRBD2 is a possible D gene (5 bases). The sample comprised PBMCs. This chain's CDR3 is CASSVGRGLTDTQYF. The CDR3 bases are TGTGCCAGTAGTGTAGGTCGGGGATTGACAGATACGCAGTATTTT.